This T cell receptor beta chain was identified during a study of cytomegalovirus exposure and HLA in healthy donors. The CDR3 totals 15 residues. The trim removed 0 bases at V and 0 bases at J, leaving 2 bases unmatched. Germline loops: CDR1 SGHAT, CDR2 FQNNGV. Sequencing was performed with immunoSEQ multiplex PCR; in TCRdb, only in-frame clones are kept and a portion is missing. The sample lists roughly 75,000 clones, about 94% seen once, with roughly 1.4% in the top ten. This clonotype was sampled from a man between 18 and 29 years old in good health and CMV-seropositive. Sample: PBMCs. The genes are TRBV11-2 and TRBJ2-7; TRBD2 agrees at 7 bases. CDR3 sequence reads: CASSLDLAASYEQYF. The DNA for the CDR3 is TGTGCCAGCAGCTTAGATCTAGCGGCCTCCTACGAGCAGTACTTC.